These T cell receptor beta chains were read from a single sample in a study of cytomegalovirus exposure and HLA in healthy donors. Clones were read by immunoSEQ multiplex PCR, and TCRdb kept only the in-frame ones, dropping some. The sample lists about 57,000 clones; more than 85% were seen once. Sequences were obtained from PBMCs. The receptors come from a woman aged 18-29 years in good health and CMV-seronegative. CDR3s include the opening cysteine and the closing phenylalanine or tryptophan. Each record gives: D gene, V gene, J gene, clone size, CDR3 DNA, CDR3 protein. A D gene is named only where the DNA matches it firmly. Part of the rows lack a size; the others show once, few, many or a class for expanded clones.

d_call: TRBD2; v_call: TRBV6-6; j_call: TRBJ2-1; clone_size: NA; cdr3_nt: TGTGCCAGCCGGTGGGGGGGTGAGCAGTTCTTC; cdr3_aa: CASRWGGEQFF
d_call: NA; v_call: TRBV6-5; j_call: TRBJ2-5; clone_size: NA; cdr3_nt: TGTGCCAGCAGTTTATTAGCGGTACAAGAGACCCAGTACTTC; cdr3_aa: CASSLLAVQETQYF
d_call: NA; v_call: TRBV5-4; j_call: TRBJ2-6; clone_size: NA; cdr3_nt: TGTGCCAGCAGCACCACACAGGGTTTGTTTGGGGCCAACGTCCTGACTTTC; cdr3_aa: CASSTTQGLFGANVLTF
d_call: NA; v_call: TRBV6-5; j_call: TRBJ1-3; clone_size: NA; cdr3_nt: TGTGCCAGCAGTTCCCCGGGGTCGGGGGGAAACACCATATATTTT; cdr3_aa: CASSSPGSGGNTIYF
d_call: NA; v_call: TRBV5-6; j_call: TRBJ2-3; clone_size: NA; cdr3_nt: TGTGCCAGTGCGACAGGTCTACCCACAGATACGCAGTATTTT; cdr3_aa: CASATGLPTDTQYF
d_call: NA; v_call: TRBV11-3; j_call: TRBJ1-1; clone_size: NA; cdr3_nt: TGTGCCAGCAGCCTAGGGCGGGGGAACACTGAAGCTTTCTTT; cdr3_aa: CASSLGRGNTEAFF
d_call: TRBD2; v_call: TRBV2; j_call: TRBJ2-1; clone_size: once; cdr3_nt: TGTGCCAGCAGTGCAACTAGCGGGCTGTACAATGAGCAGTTCTTC; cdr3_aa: CASSATSGLYNEQFF
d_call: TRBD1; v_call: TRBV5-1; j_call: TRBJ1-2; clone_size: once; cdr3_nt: TGCGCCAGCAGCGGCGGGGACAGAACTAACTATGGCTACACCTTC; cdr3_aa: CASSGGDRTNYGYTF
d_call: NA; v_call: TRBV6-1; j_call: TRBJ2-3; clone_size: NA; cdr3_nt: TGTGCCAGCGCGTACGAGGCAGATACGCAGTATTTT; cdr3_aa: CASAYEADTQYF
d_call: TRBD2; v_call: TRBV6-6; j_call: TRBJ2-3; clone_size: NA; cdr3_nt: TGTGCCAGCAGTGGGACTAGCGCTGATGGAGATACGCAGTATTTT; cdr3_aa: CASSGTSADGDTQYF
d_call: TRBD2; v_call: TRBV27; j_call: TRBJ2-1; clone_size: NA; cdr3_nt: TGTGCCAGCAGTTCAGGACTAGCGGGGTCCGATGAGCAGTTCTTC; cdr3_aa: CASSSGLAGSDEQFF
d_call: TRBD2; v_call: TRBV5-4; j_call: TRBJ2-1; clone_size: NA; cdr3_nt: TGTGCCAGCAGCCCTAGCGGGAGGGTGAGCTCCTACAATGAGCAGTTCTTC; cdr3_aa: CASSPSGRVSSYNEQFF
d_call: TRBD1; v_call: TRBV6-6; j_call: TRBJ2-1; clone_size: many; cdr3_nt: TGTGCCAGCAGTGGGACAGGGGACTACAATGAGCAGTTCTTC; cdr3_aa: CASSGTGDYNEQFF
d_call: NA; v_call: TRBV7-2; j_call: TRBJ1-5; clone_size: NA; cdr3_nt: TGTGCCAGCAGCTTGAGGCGGGGGATGGATCAGCCCCAGCATTTT; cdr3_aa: CASSLRRGMDQPQHF
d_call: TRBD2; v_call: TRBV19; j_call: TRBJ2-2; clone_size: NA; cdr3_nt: TGTGCCAGTAGTACGCGCCGGGAGGCCACCGGGGAGCTGTTTTTT; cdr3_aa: CASSTRREATGELFF
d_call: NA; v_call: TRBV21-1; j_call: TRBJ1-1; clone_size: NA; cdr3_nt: TGTGCCAGCAGCAAAGCGGGCAGGAACACTGAAGCTTTCTTT; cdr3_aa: CASSKAGRNTEAFF